This TCR beta chain was found in a study of blood T cell repertoires in COVID-19. Study information: The cDNA or gDNA used as material had been derived from T cells, B-cell-depleted T cells, or PBMCs.

This CDR3 region has 13 residues. As originally analysed: Amplified reference gene primers provided the basis for estimating nucleated cell counts. Using immunoSEQ multiplex PCR, the repertoire was profiled, and TCRdb retains in-frame clones only, with some absent. V and J calls and clone size are copied from that table; D and trimming were computed from the DNA. The sample shows 130,000 to 150,000 clones, around 80% of them seen only once. The origin of this receptor is a woman aged 50 to 60 with acute or convalescent COVID-19. This chain links TRBV21-1 with TRBJ1-4. TRBV21-1 is an annotated pseudogene. Input material: peripheral blood. The chain's CDR3 is CASSNDGNEKLFF. CDR3 DNA sequence: TGTGCCAGCAGCAATGACGGGAATGAAAAACTGTTTTTT.